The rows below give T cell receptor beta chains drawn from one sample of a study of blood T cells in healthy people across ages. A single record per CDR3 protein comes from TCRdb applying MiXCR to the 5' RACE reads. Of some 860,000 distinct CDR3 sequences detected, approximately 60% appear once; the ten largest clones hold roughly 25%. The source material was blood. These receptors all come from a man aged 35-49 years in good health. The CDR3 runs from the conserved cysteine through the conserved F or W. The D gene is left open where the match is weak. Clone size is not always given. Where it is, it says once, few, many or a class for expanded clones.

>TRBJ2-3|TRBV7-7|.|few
TGTGCTAGCAGCTCGGGACTCCCTGGCACAGATACGCAGTATTTT
CASSSGLPGTDTQYF
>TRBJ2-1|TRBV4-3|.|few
TGCGCCAGCAGCCCTAATTTGTGGAATGAGCAGTTCTTC
CASSPNLWNEQFF
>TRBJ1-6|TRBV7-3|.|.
TGTGCCAGCAGCACAGACCCTAATTCACCCCTCCACTTT
CASSTDPNSPLHF
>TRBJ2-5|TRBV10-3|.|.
TGTGCCATCAGCCCAGTCGAGGCCATGTACCAAGAGACCCAGTACTTC
CAISPVEAMYQETQYF
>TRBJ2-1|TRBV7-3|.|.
TGTGCCAGCAGCAGCTCTAGATACAATGAGCAGTTCTTC
CASSSSRYNEQFF
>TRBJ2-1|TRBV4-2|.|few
TGTGCCAGCAGCCCCAAACCACTCCTGGGCGCGGGCTTAGATGAGCAGTTCTTC
CASSPKPLLGAGLDEQFF
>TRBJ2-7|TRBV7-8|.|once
TGTGCCAGCAGCTTAGAAGAGCTCGAGTACGAGCAGTACTTC
CASSLEELEYEQYF
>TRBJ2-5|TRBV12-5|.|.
TGTGCTAGTGGTGACGCTCAGGACGTCCAGTACTTC
CASGDAQDVQYF
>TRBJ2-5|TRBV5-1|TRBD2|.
TGCGCCAGCAGCTTGGAGGTAGTCTCTAGCGGGGGTCGCGAGACCCAGTACTTC
CASSLEVVSSGGRETQYF
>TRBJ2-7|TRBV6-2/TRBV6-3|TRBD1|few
TGTGCCAGCAGTCTACTCACAGGGGTCTCCTACGAGCAGTACTTC
CASSLLTGVSYEQYF
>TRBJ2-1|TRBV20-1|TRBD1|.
TGCAGTGCTAGATCCGGACAGGGGGCGACTGAGCAGTTCTTC
CSARSGQGATEQFF
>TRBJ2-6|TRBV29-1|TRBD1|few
TGCAGCGTGGGACAGGGGACCGGGGCCAACGTCCTGACTTTC
CSVGQGTGANVLTF